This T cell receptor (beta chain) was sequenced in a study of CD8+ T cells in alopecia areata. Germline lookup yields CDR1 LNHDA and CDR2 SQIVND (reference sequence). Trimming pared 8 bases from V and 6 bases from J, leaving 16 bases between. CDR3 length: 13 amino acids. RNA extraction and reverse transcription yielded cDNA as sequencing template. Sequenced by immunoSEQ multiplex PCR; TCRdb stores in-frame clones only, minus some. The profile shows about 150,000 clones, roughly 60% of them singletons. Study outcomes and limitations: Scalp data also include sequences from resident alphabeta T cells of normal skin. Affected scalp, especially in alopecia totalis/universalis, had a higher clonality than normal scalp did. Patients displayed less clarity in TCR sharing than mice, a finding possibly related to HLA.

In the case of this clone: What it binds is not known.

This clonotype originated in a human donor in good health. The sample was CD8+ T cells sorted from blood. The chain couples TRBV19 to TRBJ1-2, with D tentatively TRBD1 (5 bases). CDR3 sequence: CASADTRGNGYTF. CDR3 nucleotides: TGTGCCAGTGCCGACACGAGGGGCAATGGCTACACCTTC.